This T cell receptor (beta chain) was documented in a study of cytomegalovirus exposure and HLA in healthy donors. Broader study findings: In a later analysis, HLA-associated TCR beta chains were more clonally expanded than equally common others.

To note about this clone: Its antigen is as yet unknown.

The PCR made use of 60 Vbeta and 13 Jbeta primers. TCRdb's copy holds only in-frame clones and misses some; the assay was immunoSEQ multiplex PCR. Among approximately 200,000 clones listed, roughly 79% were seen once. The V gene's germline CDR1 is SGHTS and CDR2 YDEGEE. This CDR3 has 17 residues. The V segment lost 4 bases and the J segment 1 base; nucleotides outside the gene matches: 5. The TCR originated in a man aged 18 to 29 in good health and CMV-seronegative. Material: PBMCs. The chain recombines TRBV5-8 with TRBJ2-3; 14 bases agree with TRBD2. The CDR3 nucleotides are TGTGCCAGCAGCCAGGGACTAGCGGGAGATGGCACAGATACGCAGTATTTT. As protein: CASSQGLAGDGTDTQYF.